The source of this TCR beta chain is a study of brain T cells in children with intractable seizures. Generated by immunoSEQ multiplex PCR, the TCRdb table keeps only in-frame clones and is missing some. The sample has tens of thousands of clones; roughly 91% are singletons. Comments on this clone: Its antigen is still unknown.

Germline lookup yields CDR1 SGHAT and CDR2 FQNNGV. V gave up 3 bases and J gave up 4 bases, with 4 bases separating them. The CDR3 has 12 residues. Regarding the study as a whole: Pre-surgery blood may have been undersampled, hiding some clones.

This sequence was found in a boy under three years old with tuberous sclerosis and intractable seizures. The rearrangement uses TRBV11-2 and TRBJ2-1; D gene ambiguous. This material consisted of peripheral blood, taken at surgery. The CDR3 spells CASSLKYNEQFF. Here the CDR3 DNA reads TGTGCCAGCAGCTTGAAATACAATGAGCAGTTCTTC.